This TCR beta chain was captured by sequencing in a study of CD8 T cells in ankylosing spondylitis. Notes on the study in general: What seemed typical of ankylosing spondylitis blood was a TCR beta motif built from about eight highly homologous variants. Within matched ankylosing spondylitis synovial fluid, disease-linked clones were reportedly significantly enriched.

Concerning this clonotype: Its matching antigen is unknown.

CDR1 and CDR2 from the germline V gene are LNHDA and SQIVND (reference sequence). Trimming pared 3 bases from V and 3 bases from J, leaving 9 bases between. This CDR3 has 14 residues. The authors made TCR beta libraries by quantitative 5'-RACE with molecular barcodes. TCRdb itself ran the 5' RACE reads through MiXCR, one entry per CDR3 protein. The top ten clones hold around 8.5% of a sample with about 52,000 distinct CDR3 sequences, 7.4% of them seen once. The sample was blood, either unsorted or a sorted T cell fraction (not recorded which). This chain connects TRBV19 to TRBJ1-5, with D hard to call. The clonotype comes from a female donor with ankylosing spondylitis or in good health (not recorded which). CDR3 residues: CASSIEGFNQPQHF. CDR3 coding DNA: TGTGCCAGTAGTATTGAAGGGTTCAATCAGCCCCAGCATTTT.